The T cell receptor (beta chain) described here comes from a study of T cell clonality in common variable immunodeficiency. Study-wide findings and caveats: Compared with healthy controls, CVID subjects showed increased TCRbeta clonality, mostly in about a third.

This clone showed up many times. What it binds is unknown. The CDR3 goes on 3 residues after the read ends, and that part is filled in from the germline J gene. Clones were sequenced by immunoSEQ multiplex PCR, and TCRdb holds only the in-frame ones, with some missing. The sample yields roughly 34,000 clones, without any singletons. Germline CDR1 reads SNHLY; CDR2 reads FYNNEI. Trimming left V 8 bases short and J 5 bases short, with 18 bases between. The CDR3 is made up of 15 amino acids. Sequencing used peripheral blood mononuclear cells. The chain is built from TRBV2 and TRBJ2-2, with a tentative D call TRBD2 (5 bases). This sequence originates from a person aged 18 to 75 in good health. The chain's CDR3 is CASFFGSSGTGELFF. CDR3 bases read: TGTGCCAGCTTCTTCGGATCTTCGGGGACCGGGGAG.